This T cell receptor beta chain was sequenced during a study of T-cell memory formation after mild COVID-19. This clonotype was detected only a few times. Its antigen is unidentified. TCRdb processed the 5' RACE reads anew with MiXCR; each CDR3 protein has one entry. The table lists around 250,000 distinct CDR3 sequences, around 15% of them singletons. Germline V gene lookup returns CDR1 MNHNY and CDR2 SVGAGI (reference sequence). Deletions cut 4 bases from V and 6 bases from J, with 11 bases between. The length of the CDR3 is 13 residues. Study observations and caveats: CD4+ bias marked clones expanding day 15 to 37, unlike balanced contracting clones.

This TCR derives from a man aged 18-30 years who had mild COVID-19 (a few samples of this study predate the infection). Cell type and time point are not known. The J gene is TRBJ2-3, the V gene TRBV6-6; possible D gene TRBD2, 5 bases. The sequencing sample was made of PBMCs or a T cell subset sorted from them (not recorded which). The CDR3 nucleotides are TGTGCCAGCAGTTTCCCGGACTGGGATACGCAGTATTTT. Translation gives CASSFPDWDTQYF.